These T cell receptor beta chains were read from a single sample in a study of OX40 agonist ivuxolimab in advanced cancers. Generated by immunoSEQ multiplex PCR, the TCRdb table keeps only in-frame clones and is missing some. The data contain 37,000 or so clones, 82% of them singletons. The source was CD4+ or CD8+ T cells sorted from blood, collected in a trial of the OX40 agonist ivuxolimab. Every receptor here comes from an adult with an advanced solid tumor such as melanoma, head and neck, liver or kidney cancer. The CDR3 runs from the conserved cysteine through the conserved F or W. D genes are given only for firm matches. The size of a clone is reported for some rows only, either as once, few or many, or as a class for expanded clones.

. | TRBJ1-1 | TRBD1 | TRBV2 | CASSRQGRDTEAFF | TGTGCCAGCAGTAGACAGGGCAGGGACACTGAAGCTTTCTTT
. | TRBJ2-1 | . | TRBV7-6 | CASSLTGLGDRGEQFF | TGTGCCAGCAGCTTAACGGGACTGGGGGACCGCGGTGAGCAGTTCTTC
once | TRBJ2-2 | . | TRBV4-2 | CASSQVGPGGPDTGELFF | TGTGCCAGCAGCCAAGTAGGACCAGGAGGGCCAGATACCGGGGAGCTGTTTTTT
once | TRBJ2-3 | . | TRBV7-3 | CASSPHATDPTDTQYF | TGTGCCAGCAGCCCCCACGCGACGGACCCAACAGATACGCAGTATTTT
. | TRBJ1-5 | TRBD1 | TRBV10-3 | CAISESDRGPQPQHF | TGTGCCATCAGTGAGTCGGACAGGGGTCCCCAGCCCCAGCATTTT
. | TRBJ2-5 | . | TRBV7-6 | CASSGGETQYF | TGTGCCAGCTCCGGGGGTGAGACCCAGTACTTC
. | TRBJ2-2 | . | TRBV6-5 | CASSGGLYGELFF | TGTGCCAGCAGCGGGGGTCTGTACGGGGAGCTGTTTTTT
. | TRBJ2-2 | . | TRBV19 | CASSVGMSPGELFF | TGTGCCAGTAGTGTAGGGATGAGCCCCGGGGAGCTGTTTTTT
. | TRBJ1-1 | . | TRBV7-2 | CASSLGQRTNTEAFF | TGTGCCAGCAGCCTCGGACAGAGAACGAACACTGAAGCTTTCTTT
. | TRBJ2-7 | TRBD1 | TRBV5-4 | CASSGGTGIEQYF | TGTGCCAGCAGCGGCGGGACAGGGATCGAGCAGTACTTC
once | TRBJ2-2 | . | TRBV14 | CASSQSTVYTGELFF | TGTGCCAGCAGCCAATCAACAGTCTACACCGGGGAGCTGTTTTTT
. | TRBJ2-5 | TRBD1 | TRBV19 | CASRRQGARETQYF | TGTGCCAGTAGGAGACAGGGGGCGAGGGAGACCCAGTACTTC
. | TRBJ1-1 | TRBD1 | TRBV11-2 | CASSSTRDRLGAFF | TGTGCCAGCAGCTCAACCCGGGACAGGCTCGGGGCTTTCTTT
. | TRBJ2-3 | TRBD2 | TRBV7-3 | CASSLYGGRLDTQYF | TGTGCCAGCAGCCTTTATGGCGGGAGATTAGATACGCAGTATTTT
. | TRBJ1-1 | . | TRBV5-5 | CASSFQLGGTNTEAFF | TGTGCCAGCAGCTTTCAACTCGGAGGGACGAACACTGAAGCTTTCTTT
. | TRBJ2-3 | TRBD2 | TRBV28 | CASKLAGTTDTQYF | TGTGCCAGCAAACTAGCGGGAACCACAGATACGCAGTATTTT
once | TRBJ1-1 | . | TRBV6-1 | CASSAHRGNTEAFF | TGTGCCAGCAGTGCCCACAGAGGGAACACTGAAGCTTTCTTT
. | TRBJ2-5 | . | TRBV4-2 | CASSQISQETQYF | TGTGCCAGCAGCCAGATATCCCAAGAGACCCAGTACTTC
. | TRBJ1-1 | . | TRBV15 | CATSREAGNTEAFF | TGTGCCACCAGCAGAGAAGCGGGGAACACTGAAGCTTTCTTT
. | TRBJ2-5 | . | TRBV28 | CASSGAQTQYF | TGTGCCAGCAGTGGGGCACAGACCCAGTACTTC
. | TRBJ1-5 | . | TRBV10-2 | CASSEGGNQPQHF | TGCGCCAGCAGTGAGGGGGGGAATCAGCCCCAGCATTTT
. | TRBJ2-4 | . | TRBV7-3 | CASSTDTKNIQYF | TGTGCCAGCAGCACAGATACCAAAAACATTCAGTACTTC
few | TRBJ2-7 | . | TRBV2 | CASSEPFSYEQYF | TGTGCCAGCAGTGAACCCTTTTCGTACGAGCAGTACTTC
. | TRBJ2-7 | TRBD2 | TRBV30 | CAWSDGTTVYEQYF | TGTGCCTGGAGCGACGGGACTACTGTCTACGAGCAGTACTTC
. | TRBJ2-1 | . | TRBV10-1 | CASSDDSYNEQFF | TGCGCCAGCAGTGACGACAGCTACAATGAGCAGTTCTTC
. | TRBJ1-4 | . | TRBV11-2 | CASSLDRELFF | TGTGCCAGCAGCTTAGACCGGGAACTGTTTTTT
. | TRBJ1-1 | . | TRBV9 | CASSVAGQNTEAFF | TGTGCCAGCAGCGTAGCAGGGCAGAACACTGAAGCTTTCTTT